This is a list of T cell receptor beta chains from one sample in a study of control samples from healthy donors and cancer patients. Only in-frame clones appear in the TCRdb table, and some are missing; sequencing was by immunoSEQ multiplex PCR. The top ten clones hold roughly 18% of a sample with about 100,000 clones, roughly 84% of them seen once. Sequenced input: blood. These receptors were taken from a woman aged 45 to 65 in good health. The CDR3 runs from the conserved cysteine through the conserved F or W. D genes are given only for firm matches. Expanded clones get a size class; other rows say once, few or many, or leave the size out.

TRBJ1-5 | once | - | TRBV6-5 | TGTGCCAGCAGTACGGAGACCCATCAGCCCCAGCATTTT | CASSTETHQPQHF
TRBJ2-2 | - | TRBD1 | TRBV7-3 | TGTGCCAGCAGCTACTTGACAGGGAATGGCACCGGGGAGCTGTTTTTT | CASSYLTGNGTGELFF
TRBJ1-2 | - | - | TRBV3-1/TRBV3-2 | TGTGCCAGCAGCCAGACAGGAAGCTATGGCTACACCTTC | CASSQTGSYGYTF
TRBJ2-3 | - | - | TRBV29-1 | TGCAGCGTAGGCGATACACAGGGGGGGCCCACAGATACGCAGTATTTT | CSVGDTQGGPTDTQYF
TRBJ2-3 | - | - | TRBV9 | TGTGCCAGCAGCGTAGGAGGTCTGGTGAAAGATACGCAGTATTTT | CASSVGGLVKDTQYF
TRBJ1-5 | once | - | TRBV19 | TGTGCCAGTAGTCAACCGGGGATCTTGGGGCCCCAGCATTTT | CASSQPGILGPQHF
TRBJ2-2 | - | - | TRBV9 | TGTGCCAGCAGCGTACGGAACACCGGGGAGCTGTTTTTT | CASSVRNTGELFF
TRBJ2-3 | - | - | TRBV6-2/TRBV6-3 | TGTGCCAGCAGTTACTCCTTGCCAGATACGCAGTATTTT | CASSYSLPDTQYF
TRBJ2-2 | - | - | TRBV18 | TGTGCCAGCTCACCAAGCCCCGATAACACCGGGGAGCTGTTTTTT | CASSPSPDNTGELFF
TRBJ1-6 | - | - | TRBV9 | TGTGCCAGCAGCGTAGGGGTGGGCGGCAATTCACCCCTCCACTTT | CASSVGVGGNSPLHF
TRBJ1-1 | few | TRBD1 | TRBV9 | TGTGCCAGCCCCTTTCTACCGGGACAGGGGGAACCGAACACTGAAGCTTTCTTT | CASPFLPGQGEPNTEAFF
TRBJ2-3 | once | TRBD2 | TRBV6-5 | TGTGCCAGCAGTTCCGTTACTAGCGTATACACAGATACGCAGTATTTT | CASSSVTSVYTDTQYF
TRBJ1-2 | - | TRBD1 | TRBV7-9 | TGTGCCAGCAGCGGACAGGGCGTAAACGGACCCACTAACTATGGCTACACCTTC | CASSGQGVNGPTNYGYTF
TRBJ1-2 | - | TRBD1 | TRBV5-1 | TGCGCCAGCAGCTTGGTGGGACAGGGGTACGGCTACACCTTC | CASSLVGQGYGYTF
TRBJ2-4 | - | - | TRBV19 | TGTGCCAGTAGGAAGGGCGGGCGTTGGGACCAGTACTTC | CASRKGGRWDQYF
TRBJ1-2 | - | - | TRBV2 | TGTGCCAGCAGTGAAGCGTCGGCCCGCTATGGCTACACCTTC | CASSEASARYGYTF
TRBJ2-5 | - | - | TRBV6-6 | TGTGCCAGCTCTCGTCTAAGCGGGCGAGAGACCCAGTACTTC | CASSRLSGRETQYF
TRBJ2-7 | - | - | TRBV30 | TGTGCCTGGACAGGGAGCTACGAGCAGTACTTC | CAWTGSYEQYF
TRBJ1-5 | - | - | TRBV18 | TGTGCCAGCTCCCGGGAGGTCAGCAATCAGCCCCAGCATTTT | CASSREVSNQPQHF
TRBJ1-1 | - | TRBD1 | TRBV7-8 | TGTGCCAGCAGCCTCCGAGCGCAGGGGGCCAGCACTGAAGCTTTCTTT | CASSLRAQGASTEAFF
TRBJ1-1 | - | - | TRBV18 | TGTGCCAGCTCACCCACAGGGTCCACTGAAGCTTTCTTT | CASSPTGSTEAFF
TRBJ2-3 | - | - | TRBV7-3 | TGTGCCAGCAGCTTAAACCCCACCGGAACAGATACGCAGTATTTT | CASSLNPTGTDTQYF
TRBJ2-5 | - | TRBD2 | TRBV11-3 | TGTGCCAGCAGCCGTACTATAGCGGGGGGCGGGACCCAGTACTTC | CASSRTIAGGGTQYF
TRBJ2-1 | - | - | TRBV5-5 | TGTGCCAGCAGCACCTTCCCCTACAATGAGCAGTTCTTC | CASSTFPYNEQFF